This passage covers 7 T cell receptor beta chains from one sample sequenced in a study of esophageal squamous cell carcinoma under preoperative chemotherapy. Time point noted: after preoperative PTX-NDP chemotherapy. In TCRdb, the PCR reads were re-called with MiXCR into one record per CDR3 protein. Among 30,000 or so distinct CDR3 sequences listed, around 50% were seen once. The sample was gathered from a patient given preoperative chemotherapy. The receptors were gathered from a human donor with esophageal squamous cell carcinoma. The donor label of this sample is uncertain.

The chain carries TRBV7-2 and TRBJ1-1; D is perhaps TRBD1 (5 bases). From germline, CDR1 is SGHTA and CDR2 FQGNSA. This CDR3 region has 14 residues. V lost 0 bases to trimming and J lost 11 bases, with 16 bases between them. CDR3 region: CASSLAQGAVRAFF. The CDR3 bases are TGTGCCAGCAGCTTAGCGCAGGGAGCCGTGAGGGCTTTCTTT.

A remark on this clonotype: The junction differs from germline at one of its ends, possibly a read error. CDR3 amino acids: CGSTGQRSKNTQYF. CDR3 nucleotide sequence: TGTGGCAGCACGGGACAGCGTAGCAAAAACACGCAGTACTTC. The rearrangement links TRBV7-2 to TRBJ2-4, with 7 positions matching TRBD1. Germline-derived CDR1 and CDR2 are SGHTA and FQGNSA. The CDR3 loop spans 14 amino acids.

In the case of this clonotype: At one end the junction does not follow the germline gene, possibly because of a read error. The rearrangement links TRBV7-6 to TRBJ2-3; possibly TRBD2 for D (5 bases). Germline CDR1 reads SGHVS; CDR2 reads FNYEAQ. The CDR3 totals 15 residues. CDR3 loop: CASSLALGDTDTQYF. The DNA of the CDR3 is TGTGCCAGCAGCTTAGCGCTGGGAGACACAGATACTCAGTATTTT. Full variable domain (rest looked up from reference TRBV7-6 and TRBJ2-3): GAGVSQSPRYKVTKRGQDVALRCDPISGHVSLYWYRQALGQGPEFLTYFNYEAQQDKSGLPNDRFSAERPEGSISTLTIQRTEQRDSAMYRCASSLALGDTDTQYFGPGTRLTVL.

The chain recombines TRBV7-2 with TRBJ2-2, with D possibly TRBD1 on 6 matching bases. TRBJ2-3 explains the end of the DNA better; the J call may be wrong. Per germline, CDR1 SGHTA and CDR2 FQGNSA. The CDR3 runs to 17 residues. In DNA, the CDR3 is TGTGCCAGCAGCTTGGGGGCCCGGACCCTAAAATCAGGTGCGCAGTATTTT. Its translation is CASSLGARTLKSGAQYF.

This clonotype was counted between two and nine times. Mismatch with germline at one junction end may stem from a read error. The chain carries TRBV7-2 and TRBJ2-3; weak D call: TRBD1 (6 bases). Per the germline V gene, CDR1 is SGHTA and CDR2 is FQGNSA. This CDR3 is built from 16 residues. CDR3 loop: CASGGRWGRRTDTQYF. DNA for the CDR3: TGTGCCAGCGGCGGTCGTTGGGGGCGACGCACAGATACCCAGTATTTC. The whole variable domain, remainder taken from reference TRBV7-2 and TRBJ2-3, is GAGVSQSPSNKVTEKGKDVELRCDPISGHTALYWYRQSLGQGLEFLIYFQGNSAPDKSGLPSDRFSAERTGGSVSTLTIQRTQQEDSAVYLCASGGRWGRRTDTQYFGPGTRLTVL.

The rearrangement links TRBV7-3 to TRBJ2-1; TRBD1 aligns across 9 bases. This CDR3 comprises 15 residues. V trimming: 5 bases; J trimming: 10 bases; junction bases outside the gene matches: 12. CDR1 and CDR2 from the germline V gene are SGHTA and FQGTGA. The CDR3 spells CASSRQPGQGKEQFF. As DNA, the CDR3 is TGTGCCAGCAGCCGCCAGCCGGGACAGGGAAAGGAGCAGTTCTTC.

The gene calls are TRBV7-2 and TRBJ2-1, with 10 bases identical to TRBD2. Judging by the DNA end, TRBJ2-2 fits better; the J call may be wrong. The CDR3 loop spans 15 amino acids. Looked up from germline, CDR1 is SGHTA and CDR2 is FQGNSA. As DNA, the CDR3 is TGTGCCAGCAGCTTAGCCGCTAGCGGGGGCCGTGAGCTGTTTTTT. Amino acids: CASSLAASGGRELFF.